This T cell receptor beta chain was documented in a study of blood T cell repertoires in COVID-19 (dated by TCRdb to between 2020 and 2021). At the level of the whole study: The collaborator samples originated in the United States, Italy and Spain and spanned the acute and convalescent phases of COVID-19. The material from the prospective study consisted of cDNA or gDNA derived from T cells, B-cell-depleted T cells, or PBMCs. Deeply sampled blood TCRbeta repertoires from subjects exposed to, actively infected with, or recovered from COVID-19 were included in the dataset. The repertoires were made available in a free public database intended to serve as a resource for research on the immune response to SARS-CoV-2. The samples were drawn from two sources: the first 160 participants of the ongoing ImmuneRACE study, and fewer than 1,500 subjects contributed by 6 global collaborators. A de-identified subject ID, COVID-19 status, age in years and sex were almost always included in the sample metadata. HLA class I and class II types, where available, came from metadata supplied by the sample provider rather than from assay-based typing.

The collaborating institutions used their own protocols to collect whole blood in K2EDTA tubes. For TCRbeta analysis, collaborators shipped samples in one of three forms: frozen whole blood, isolated PBMCs, or DNA extracted from either of those sample types. TCRbeta CDR3 regions were amplified from genomic DNA using the immunoSEQ Assay, a bias-controlled multiplex PCR. Under the source paper's analysis protocol: Nucleated cell counts per sample were estimated from amplification of reference gene primers within the assay. To quantify the absolute abundance of each unique TCRbeta CDR3 rearrangement, sequence reads were collapsed and filtered. For each sample, productive Simpson clonality was calculated by taking the square root of Simpson's diversity index across productive rearrangements. What TCRdb holds here is the immuneACCESS table cut down to in-frame rearrangements. Part of the clones is not present; checked against another copy, under half of the missing clones reflect an unresolved V gene, and the others are unexplained. V and J calls and clone size come straight from that table; D and trimming were deduced from the DNA. This sample lists some 110,000 clones; around 88% were detected once. The ten largest make up about 5% of the sample.

Findings and caveats that apply to the study as a whole: Clinical and demographic metadata were provided uncurated, with the amount varying by source and participant.

As concerns this clone: Its antigen has not been determined. Base qualities are missing; no much larger clone stands one base away.

CDR1 and CDR2 are drawn from the germline V gene (reference sequence): GTSNPN, SVGIG. The CDR3 runs 14 residues from the cysteine to the phenylalanine. Only the CDR3 DNA stays, 42 bases, in frame from base 1. Here V drops 4 bases and J drops 5 bases, and the junction holds 9 bases not matched to any gene. Recombination joined TRBV30 with TRBJ2-7; 9 of the junction bases match TRBD1. This sequence was found in a human donor in a cohort sampled during active COVID-19. Sequenced: peripheral blood. Read as DNA, the sequence is TGTGCCTGGAACCAAGGACAGGGGCAGGACGAGCAGTACTTC. This gives the protein CAWNQGQGQDEQYF.